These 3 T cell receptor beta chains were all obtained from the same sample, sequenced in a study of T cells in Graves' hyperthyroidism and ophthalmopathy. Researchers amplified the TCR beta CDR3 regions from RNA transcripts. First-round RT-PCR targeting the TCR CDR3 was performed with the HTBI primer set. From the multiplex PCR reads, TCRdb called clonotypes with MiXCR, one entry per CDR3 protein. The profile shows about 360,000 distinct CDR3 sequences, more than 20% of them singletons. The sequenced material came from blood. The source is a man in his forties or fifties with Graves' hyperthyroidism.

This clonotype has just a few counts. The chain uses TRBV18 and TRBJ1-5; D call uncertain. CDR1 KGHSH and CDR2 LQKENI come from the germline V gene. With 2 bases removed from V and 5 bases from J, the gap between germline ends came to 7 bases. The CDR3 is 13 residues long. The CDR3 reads CASSPGSYQPQHF. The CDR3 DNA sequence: TGTGCCAGCTCACCAGGCAGTTATCAGCCCCAGCATTTT.

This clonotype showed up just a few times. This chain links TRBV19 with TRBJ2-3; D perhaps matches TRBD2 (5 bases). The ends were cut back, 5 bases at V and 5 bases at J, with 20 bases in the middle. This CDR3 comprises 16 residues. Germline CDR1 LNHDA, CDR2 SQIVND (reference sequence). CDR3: CASSFQAVSEVDTQYF. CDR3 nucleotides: TGTGCCAGTAGTTTTCAAGCGGTTTCTGAGGTAGATACGCAGTATTTT.

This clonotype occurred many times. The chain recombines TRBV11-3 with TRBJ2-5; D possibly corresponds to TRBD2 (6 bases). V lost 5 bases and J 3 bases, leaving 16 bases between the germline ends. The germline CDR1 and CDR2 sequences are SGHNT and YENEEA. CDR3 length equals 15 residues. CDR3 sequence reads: CASSPGEWGEETQYF. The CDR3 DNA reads TGTGCCAGCAGCCCGGGGGAGTGGGGGGAAGAGACCCAGTACTTC.